The 12 T cell receptor beta chains presented below share a single source sample, sequenced in a study of chemoradiotherapy in HPV16-positive cancers. Data came from immunoSEQ multiplex PCR; TCRdb stores just in-frame clones and leaves some out. In the table there are around 4,400 clones, roughly 88% of which are singletons. The material was tumor tissue, obtained from a patient who underwent chemoradiotherapy. These receptors came from a human donor with HPV-associated anogenital cancer.

This chain joins TRBV2 and TRBJ1-6; 8 bases line up with TRBD1. After removal of 3 bases from V and 3 bases from J, the junction contained 16 bases not matched to a gene. The CDR3 is made up of 20 amino acids. CDR1 SNHLY and CDR2 FYNNEI come from the germline V gene. In nucleotides, the CDR3 is TGTGCCAGCAGTGAGAGGGACAGGTCCCACGTACGATTCTATAATTCACCCCTCCACTTT. It translates to CASSERDRSHVRFYNSPLHF. Supplemented by reference TRBV2 and TRBJ1-6, the full variable domain reads EPEVTQTPSHQVTQMGQEVILRCVPISNHLYFYWYRQILGQKVEFLVSFYNNEISEKSEIFDDQFSVERPDGSNFTLKIRSTKLEDSAMYFCASSERDRSHVRFYNSPLHFGNGTRLTVT.

This chain joins TRBV5-1 and TRBJ1-2; 10 bases match TRBD1. The CDR3 contains 14 residues. J lost 4 bases, V lost 3 bases, and 3 bases had no gene match. Germline CDR1 reads SGHRS; CDR2 reads YFSETQ. The CDR3 region is CASSSGDRGYGYTF. The CDR3 DNA is TGCGCCAGCAGCTCGGGGGACAGGGGCTATGGCTACACCTTC.

This sequence joins TRBV9 and TRBJ2-7; D might be TRBD2 (5 bases). Trimming removed 8 bases from V and 4 bases from J, with 22 bases in between. The CDR3 contains 15 residues. The germline CDR1 and CDR2 sequences are SGDLS and YYNGEE. CDR3 DNA sequence: TGTGCCAGGCCCCGTTCTACGGGAAAGAGGTACGAGCAGTACTTC. Its protein product is CARPRSTGKRYEQYF.

CDR3 region: CASSSIWGGEYGYTF. CDR3 nucleotide sequence: TGTGCCAGCAGTTCGATCTGGGGTGGGGAATATGGCTACACCTTC. The chain has TRBV28 and TRBJ1-2, with D uncertain. Trimming took off 4 bases at V and 5 bases at J, with 17 bases between the two ends. This CDR3 comprises 15 residues. Per germline, CDR1 MDHEN and CDR2 SYDVKM.

The chain recombines TRBV4-3 with TRBJ2-5, with a weak D call TRBD1 (6 bases). V lost 0 bases and J lost 3, with 8 bases in between. The CDR3 has 14 residues. The germline gives CDR1 LGHNA, CDR2 YSLEER. Written as DNA, the CDR3 is TGCGCCAGCAGCCAAGATCACAGGGAAGAGACCCAGTACTTC. As protein: CASSQDHREETQYF.

This chain connects TRBV6-6 to TRBJ2-7; possibly TRBD1 for D (5 bases). With 7 bases removed from V and 2 bases from J, the gap between germline ends came to 21 bases. This CDR3 has 16 residues. The germline V gene encodes CDR1 MNHNY and CDR2 SVGAGI (reference sequence). This chain's CDR3 is CASTALMGRRPYEQYF. The DNA for the CDR3 is TGTGCCAGCACCGCGCTCATGGGGCGGCGCCCCTACGAGCAGTACTTC.

This chain connects TRBV9 to TRBJ1-2; no clear D gene. The V end lost 3 bases, the J end lost 5 bases, and 26 bases lay between the germline ends. This CDR3 is 18 amino acids long. CDR1 and CDR2 (germline): SGDLS, YYNGEE. Here the CDR3 reads CASSGARTAPSIGYGYTF. Written as DNA, the CDR3 is TGTGCCAGCAGCGGGGCCCGGACCGCGCCAAGTATAGGGTATGGCTACACCTTC.

This sequence joins TRBV9 and TRBJ2-2; D call uncertain. V lost 3 bases, J lost 6 bases, and 12 bases lay in between. The CDR3 is 14 residues long. Germline values: CDR1 SGDLS, CDR2 YYNGEE. CDR3 DNA: TGTGCCAGCAGCGAATCTAGTACCCCCGGGGAGCTGTTTTTT. This codes for CASSESSTPGELFF.

CDR3 DNA: TGTGCCAGCAGTGAGAGGACTTACCGACGTGGGGTCTACAATGAGCAGTTCTTC. Translation gives CASSERTYRRGVYNEQFF. V usage is TRBV6-1 and J usage is TRBJ2-1; D may be TRBD2 (5 bases). The ends were cut back, 3 bases at V and 3 bases at J, with 21 bases in the middle. The germline V gene has CDR1 MNHNS and CDR2 SASEGT. CDR3 size: 18 residues.

This clone appeared a few times. The rearrangement joins TRBV11-2 to TRBJ1-1, with D possibly TRBD1 on 5 matching bases. Trimming removed 5 bases at V and 8 bases at J, with 21 bases between. Germline V gene data show CDR1 as SGHAT and CDR2 as FQNNGV. The CDR3 runs 15 residues. The CDR3 DNA follows: TGTGCCAGCAGCCTTGGGACGCCTTTAAGGGACGAAGCTTTCTTT. It specifies CASSLGTPLRDEAFF.

V is TRBV27 and J is TRBJ1-4, with D maybe TRBD1 (5 bases). The ends were cut back, 7 bases at V and 8 bases at J, with 11 bases in the middle. Germline V gene lookup returns CDR1 MNHEY and CDR2 SMNVEV (reference sequence). The CDR3 sequence is 12 residues long. The CDR3: CASTPGSEKLFF. The DNA for the CDR3 is TGTGCCAGCACTCCAGGGTCCGAAAAACTGTTTTTT.

The V gene is TRBV30, the J gene TRBJ1-2; the D is unclear. The CDR3 contains 12 residues. The V gene lost 4 bases and the J gene lost 4 bases, with 10 bases spanning the gap. CDR1 and CDR2 from the germline V gene are GTSNPN and SVGIG (reference sequence). The CDR3 bases are TGTGCCTGGACCCGATCCCTCTATGGCTACACCTTC. Its protein is CAWTRSLYGYTF.